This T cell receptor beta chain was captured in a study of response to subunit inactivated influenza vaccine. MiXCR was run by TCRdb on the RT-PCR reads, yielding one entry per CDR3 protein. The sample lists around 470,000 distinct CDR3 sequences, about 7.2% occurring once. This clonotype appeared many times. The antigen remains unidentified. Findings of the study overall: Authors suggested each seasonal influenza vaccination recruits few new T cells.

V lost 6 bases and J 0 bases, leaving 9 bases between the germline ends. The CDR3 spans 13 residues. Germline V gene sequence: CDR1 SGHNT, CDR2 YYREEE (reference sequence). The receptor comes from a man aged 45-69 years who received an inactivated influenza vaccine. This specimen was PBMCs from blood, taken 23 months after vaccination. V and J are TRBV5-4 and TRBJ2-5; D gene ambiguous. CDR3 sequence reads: CASTHDDQETQYF. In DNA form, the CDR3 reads TGTGCCAGCACCCACGACGACCAAGAGACCCAGTACTTC.